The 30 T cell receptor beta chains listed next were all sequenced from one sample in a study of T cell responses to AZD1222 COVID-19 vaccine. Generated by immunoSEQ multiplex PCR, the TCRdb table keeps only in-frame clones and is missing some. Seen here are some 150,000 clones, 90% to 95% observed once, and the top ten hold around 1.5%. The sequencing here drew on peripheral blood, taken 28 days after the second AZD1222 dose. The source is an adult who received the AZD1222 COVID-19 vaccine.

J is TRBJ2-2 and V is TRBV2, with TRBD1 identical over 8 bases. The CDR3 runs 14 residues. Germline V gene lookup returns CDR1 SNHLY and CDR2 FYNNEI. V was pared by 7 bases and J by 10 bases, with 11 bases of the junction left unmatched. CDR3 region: CASTASGGASELFF. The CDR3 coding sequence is TGTGCCAGCACGGCCTCAGGGGGCGCGTCGGAGCTGTTTTTT.

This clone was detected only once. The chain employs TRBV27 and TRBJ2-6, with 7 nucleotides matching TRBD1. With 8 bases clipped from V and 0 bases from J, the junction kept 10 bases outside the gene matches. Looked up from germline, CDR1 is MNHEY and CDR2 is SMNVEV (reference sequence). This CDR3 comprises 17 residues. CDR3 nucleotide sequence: TGTGCCAGCGGATCGGGACAGCTTCGCTCTGGGGCCAACGTCCTGACTTTC. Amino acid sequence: CASGSGQLRSGANVLTF.

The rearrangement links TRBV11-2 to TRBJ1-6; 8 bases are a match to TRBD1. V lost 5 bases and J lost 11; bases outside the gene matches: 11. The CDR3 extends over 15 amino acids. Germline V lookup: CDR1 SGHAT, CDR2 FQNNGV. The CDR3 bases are TGTGCCAGCAGCCTCACCGGGACAGGAATAACACCCCTCCACTTT. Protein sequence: CASSLTGTGITPLHF.

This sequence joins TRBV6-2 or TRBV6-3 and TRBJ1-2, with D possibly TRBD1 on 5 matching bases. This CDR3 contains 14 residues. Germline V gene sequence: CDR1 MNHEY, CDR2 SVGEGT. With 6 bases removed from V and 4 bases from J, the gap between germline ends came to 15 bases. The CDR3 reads CASSPPGLGYGYTF. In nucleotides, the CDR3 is TGTGCCAGCAGCCCACCAGGGTTGGGCTATGGCTACACCTTC.

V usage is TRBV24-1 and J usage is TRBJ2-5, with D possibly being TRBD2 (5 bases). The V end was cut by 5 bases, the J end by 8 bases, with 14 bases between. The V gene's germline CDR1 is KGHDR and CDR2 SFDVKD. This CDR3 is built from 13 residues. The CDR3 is CATSVARTGTQYF. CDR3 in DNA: TGTGCCACCAGTGTGGCCAGGACTGGAACCCAGTACTTC.

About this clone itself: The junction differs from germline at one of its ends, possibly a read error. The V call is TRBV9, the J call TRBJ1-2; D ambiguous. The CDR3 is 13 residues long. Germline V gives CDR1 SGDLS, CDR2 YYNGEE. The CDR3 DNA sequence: TGTGCCAGCAGCGGGCGGCTTAACTATGACTACACCTTC. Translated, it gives CASSGRLNYDYTF.

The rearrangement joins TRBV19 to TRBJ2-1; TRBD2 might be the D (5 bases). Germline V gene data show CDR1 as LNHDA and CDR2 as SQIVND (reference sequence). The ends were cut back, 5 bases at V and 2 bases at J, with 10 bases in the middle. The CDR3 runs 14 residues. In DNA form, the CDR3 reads TGTGCCAGTAGTCCCCTAGCAACCTACAATGAGCAGTTCTTC. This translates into CASSPLATYNEQFF. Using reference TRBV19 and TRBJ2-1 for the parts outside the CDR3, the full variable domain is DGGITQSPKYLFRKEGQNVTLSCEQNLNHDAMYWYRQDPGQGLRLIYYSQIVNDFQKGDIAEGYSVSREKKESFPLTVTSAQKNPTAFYLCASSPLATYNEQFFGPGTRLTVL.

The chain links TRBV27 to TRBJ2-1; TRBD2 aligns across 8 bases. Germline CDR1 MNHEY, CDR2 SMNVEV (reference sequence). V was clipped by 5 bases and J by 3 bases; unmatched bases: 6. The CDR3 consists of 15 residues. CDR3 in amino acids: CASSGVTSGYNEQFF. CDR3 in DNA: TGTGCCAGCAGTGGAGTAACTAGCGGCTACAATGAGCAGTTCTTC.

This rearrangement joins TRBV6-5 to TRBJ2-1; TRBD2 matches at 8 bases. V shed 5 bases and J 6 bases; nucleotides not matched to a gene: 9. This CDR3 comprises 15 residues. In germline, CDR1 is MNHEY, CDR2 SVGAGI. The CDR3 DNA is TGTGCCAGCAGTAGCTCGGGAGGGCCGGTCAATGAGCAGTTCTTC. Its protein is CASSSSGGPVNEQFF.

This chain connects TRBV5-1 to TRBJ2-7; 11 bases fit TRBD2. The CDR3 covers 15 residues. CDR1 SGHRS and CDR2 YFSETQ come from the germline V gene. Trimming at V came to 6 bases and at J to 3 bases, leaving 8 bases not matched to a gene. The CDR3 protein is CASTPTSGTLYEQYF. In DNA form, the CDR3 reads TGCGCCAGCACCCCGACTAGCGGGACGCTCTACGAGCAGTACTTC.

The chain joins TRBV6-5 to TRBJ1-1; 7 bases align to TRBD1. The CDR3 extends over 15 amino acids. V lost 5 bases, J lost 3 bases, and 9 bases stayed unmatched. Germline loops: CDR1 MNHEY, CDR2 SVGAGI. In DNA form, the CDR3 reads TGTGCCAGCAGTAAAAACAGGGGAGTCGACACTGAAGCTTTCTTT. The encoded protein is CASSKNRGVDTEAFF.

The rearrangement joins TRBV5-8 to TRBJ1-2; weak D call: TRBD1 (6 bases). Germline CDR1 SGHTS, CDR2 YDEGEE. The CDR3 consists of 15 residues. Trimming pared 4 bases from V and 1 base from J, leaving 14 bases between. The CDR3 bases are TGTGCCAGCAGCAACGGACAGTGGAATAACTATGGCTACACCTTC. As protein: CASSNGQWNNYGYTF. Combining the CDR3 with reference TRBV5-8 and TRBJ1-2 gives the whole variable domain EAGVTQSPTHLIKTRGQQATLRCSPISGHTSVYWYQQALGLGLQFLLWYDEGEERNRGNFPPRFSGRQFPNYSSELNVNALELEDSALYLCASSNGQWNNYGYTFGSGTRLTVV.

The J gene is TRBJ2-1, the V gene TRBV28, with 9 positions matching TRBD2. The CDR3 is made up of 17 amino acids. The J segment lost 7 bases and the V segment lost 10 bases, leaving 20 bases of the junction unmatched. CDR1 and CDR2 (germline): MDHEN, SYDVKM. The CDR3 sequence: CATSGTSLQPRGNEQFF. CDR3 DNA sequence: TGTGCCACATCCGGGACTAGCCTCCAGCCCCGGGGTAATGAGCAGTTCTTC.

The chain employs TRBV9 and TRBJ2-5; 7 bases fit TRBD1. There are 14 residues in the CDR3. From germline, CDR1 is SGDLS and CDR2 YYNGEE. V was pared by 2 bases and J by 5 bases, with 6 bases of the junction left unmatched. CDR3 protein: CASSVEGGAETQYF. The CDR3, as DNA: TGTGCCAGCAGCGTGGAAGGGGGCGCGGAGACCCAGTACTTC.

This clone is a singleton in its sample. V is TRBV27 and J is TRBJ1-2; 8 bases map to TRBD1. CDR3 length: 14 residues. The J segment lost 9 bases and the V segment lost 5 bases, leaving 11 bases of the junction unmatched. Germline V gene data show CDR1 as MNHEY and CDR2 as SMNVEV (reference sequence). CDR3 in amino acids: CASSPDRVSIRYTF. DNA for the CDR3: TGTGCCAGCAGTCCGGACAGGGTCTCAATACGCTACACCTTC.

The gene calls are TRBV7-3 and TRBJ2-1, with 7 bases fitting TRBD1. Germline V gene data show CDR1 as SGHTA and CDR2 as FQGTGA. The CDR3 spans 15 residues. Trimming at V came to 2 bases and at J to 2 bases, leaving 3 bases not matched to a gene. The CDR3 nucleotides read TGTGCCAGCAGCTTACTAGGGGGCCCCTACAATGAGCAGTTCTTC. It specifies CASSLLGGPYNEQFF.

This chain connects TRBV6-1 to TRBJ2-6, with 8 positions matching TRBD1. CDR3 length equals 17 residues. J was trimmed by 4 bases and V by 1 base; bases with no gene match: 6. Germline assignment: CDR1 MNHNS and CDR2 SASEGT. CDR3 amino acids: CASSEGQGAPGANVLTF. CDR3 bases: TGTGCCAGCAGTGAAGGTCAGGGGGCGCCCGGGGCCAACGTCCTGACTTTC.

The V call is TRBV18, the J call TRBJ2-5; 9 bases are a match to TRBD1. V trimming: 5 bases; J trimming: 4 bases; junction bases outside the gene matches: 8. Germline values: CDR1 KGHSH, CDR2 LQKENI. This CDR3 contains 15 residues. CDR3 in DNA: TGTGCCAGCTCAAAAACCGGGACAGGGCGAGAGACCCAGTACTTC. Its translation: CASSKTGTGRETQYF.

The CDR3 sequence is CASSLGRGGSGNTIYF. In DNA, the CDR3 is TGTGCCAGCAGCTTAGGCCGCGGAGGCTCTGGAAACACCATATATTTT. The chain uses TRBV13 and TRBJ1-3, with D unresolved. The V end lost 0 bases, the J end lost 0 bases, and 9 bases lay between the germline ends. The CDR3 consists of 16 residues. Germline loops: CDR1 PRHDT, CDR2 FYEKMQ (reference sequence).

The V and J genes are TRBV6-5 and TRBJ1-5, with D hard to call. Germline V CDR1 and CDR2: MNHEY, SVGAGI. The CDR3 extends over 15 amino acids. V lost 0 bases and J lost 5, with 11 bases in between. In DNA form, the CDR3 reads TGTGCCAGCAGTTACTCGTCAGGAAAGTATCAGCCCCAGCATTTT. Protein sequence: CASSYSSGKYQPQHF.

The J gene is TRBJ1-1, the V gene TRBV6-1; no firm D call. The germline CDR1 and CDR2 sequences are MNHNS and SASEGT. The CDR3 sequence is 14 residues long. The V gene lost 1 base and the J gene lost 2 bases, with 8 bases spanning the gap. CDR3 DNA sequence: TGTGCCAGCAGTGAAGATAGAAGAAACACTGAAGCTTTCTTT. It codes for CASSEDRRNTEAFF.

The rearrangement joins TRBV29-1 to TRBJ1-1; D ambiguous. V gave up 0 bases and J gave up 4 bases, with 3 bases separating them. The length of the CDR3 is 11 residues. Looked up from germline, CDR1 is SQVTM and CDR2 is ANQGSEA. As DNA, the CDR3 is TGCAGCGTTGAAGATATCACTGAAGCTTTCTTT. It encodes CSVEDITEAFF.

The CDR3 region has the DNA TGTGCCAGCAGTGTGTTTAGCTCCTACAATGAGCAGTTCTTC. Protein sequence: CASSVFSSYNEQFF. The chain couples TRBV27 to TRBJ2-1, with D unclear. Germline loops: CDR1 MNHEY, CDR2 SMNVEV (reference sequence). The ends were cut back, 5 bases at V and 0 bases at J, with 8 bases in the middle. The CDR3 runs to 14 residues.

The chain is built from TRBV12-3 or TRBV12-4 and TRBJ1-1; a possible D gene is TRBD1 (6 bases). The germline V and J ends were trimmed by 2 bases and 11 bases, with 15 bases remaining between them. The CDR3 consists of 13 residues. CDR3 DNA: TGTGCCAGCAGTTTACCTGGCTACAGGGTGGCTTTCTTT. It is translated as CASSLPGYRVAFF.

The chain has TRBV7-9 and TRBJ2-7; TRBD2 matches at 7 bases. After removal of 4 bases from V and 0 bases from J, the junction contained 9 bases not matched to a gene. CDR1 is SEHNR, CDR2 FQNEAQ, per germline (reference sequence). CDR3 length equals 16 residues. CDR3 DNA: TGTGCCAGCAGCTCCCATACTAGCGAGTACTCCTACGAGCAGTACTTC. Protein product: CASSSHTSEYSYEQYF.

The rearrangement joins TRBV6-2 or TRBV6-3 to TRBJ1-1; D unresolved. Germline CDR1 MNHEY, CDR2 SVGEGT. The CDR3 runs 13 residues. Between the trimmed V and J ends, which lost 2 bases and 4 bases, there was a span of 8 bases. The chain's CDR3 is CASSYVSITEAFF. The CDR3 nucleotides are TGTGCCAGCAGTTACGTTAGCATCACTGAAGCTTTCTTT.

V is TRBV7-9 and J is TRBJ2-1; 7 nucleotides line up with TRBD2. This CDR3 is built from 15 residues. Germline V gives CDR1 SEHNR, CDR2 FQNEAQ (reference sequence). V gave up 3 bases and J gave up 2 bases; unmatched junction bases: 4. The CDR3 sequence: CASSFSAGAYNEQFF. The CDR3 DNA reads TGTGCCAGCAGCTTCTCGGCGGGGGCCTACAATGAGCAGTTCTTC.

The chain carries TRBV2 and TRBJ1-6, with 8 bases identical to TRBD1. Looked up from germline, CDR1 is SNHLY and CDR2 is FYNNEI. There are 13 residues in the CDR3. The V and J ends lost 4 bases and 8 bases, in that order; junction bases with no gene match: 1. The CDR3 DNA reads TGTGCCAGCAGTGTGACAGGGGATTCACCCCTCCACTTT. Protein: CASSVTGDSPLHF.

The CDR3 loop is CASSLGVAQPQHF. CDR3 bases: TGTGCCAGCAGCTTGGGGGTAGCCCAGCCCCAGCATTTT. The chain links TRBV11-2 to TRBJ1-5; D is possibly TRBD1 (5 bases). Trimming left V 3 bases short and J 7 bases short, with 10 bases between. This CDR3 has 13 amino acids. Germline assignment: CDR1 SGHAT and CDR2 FQNNGV.

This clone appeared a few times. DNA of the CDR3: TGTGCCAGCAGCCCTGGGGGTAGTTACTACGAGCAGTACTTC. Its protein product is CASSPGGSYYEQYF. The chain uses TRBV28 and TRBJ2-7; the D gene could be TRBD1 or TRBD2 (5 bases each). Germline V gives CDR1 MDHEN, CDR2 SYDVKM. This CDR3 is built from 14 residues. Trimming cost V 6 bases and J 3 bases, with 15 bases left between them.